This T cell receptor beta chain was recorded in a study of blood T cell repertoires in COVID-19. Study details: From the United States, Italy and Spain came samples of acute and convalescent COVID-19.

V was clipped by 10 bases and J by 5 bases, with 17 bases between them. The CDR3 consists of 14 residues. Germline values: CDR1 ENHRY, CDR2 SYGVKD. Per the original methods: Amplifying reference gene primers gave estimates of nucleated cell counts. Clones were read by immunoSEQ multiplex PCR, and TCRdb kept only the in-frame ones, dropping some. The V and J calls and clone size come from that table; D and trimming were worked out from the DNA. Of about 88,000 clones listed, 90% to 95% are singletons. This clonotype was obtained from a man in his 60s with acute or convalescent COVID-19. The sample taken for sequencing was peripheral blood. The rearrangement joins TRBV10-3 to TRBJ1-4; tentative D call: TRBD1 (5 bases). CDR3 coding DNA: TGTGCCACCGCTACAGGACCCAACAATGAAAAACTGTTTTTT. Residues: CATATGPNNEKLFF.